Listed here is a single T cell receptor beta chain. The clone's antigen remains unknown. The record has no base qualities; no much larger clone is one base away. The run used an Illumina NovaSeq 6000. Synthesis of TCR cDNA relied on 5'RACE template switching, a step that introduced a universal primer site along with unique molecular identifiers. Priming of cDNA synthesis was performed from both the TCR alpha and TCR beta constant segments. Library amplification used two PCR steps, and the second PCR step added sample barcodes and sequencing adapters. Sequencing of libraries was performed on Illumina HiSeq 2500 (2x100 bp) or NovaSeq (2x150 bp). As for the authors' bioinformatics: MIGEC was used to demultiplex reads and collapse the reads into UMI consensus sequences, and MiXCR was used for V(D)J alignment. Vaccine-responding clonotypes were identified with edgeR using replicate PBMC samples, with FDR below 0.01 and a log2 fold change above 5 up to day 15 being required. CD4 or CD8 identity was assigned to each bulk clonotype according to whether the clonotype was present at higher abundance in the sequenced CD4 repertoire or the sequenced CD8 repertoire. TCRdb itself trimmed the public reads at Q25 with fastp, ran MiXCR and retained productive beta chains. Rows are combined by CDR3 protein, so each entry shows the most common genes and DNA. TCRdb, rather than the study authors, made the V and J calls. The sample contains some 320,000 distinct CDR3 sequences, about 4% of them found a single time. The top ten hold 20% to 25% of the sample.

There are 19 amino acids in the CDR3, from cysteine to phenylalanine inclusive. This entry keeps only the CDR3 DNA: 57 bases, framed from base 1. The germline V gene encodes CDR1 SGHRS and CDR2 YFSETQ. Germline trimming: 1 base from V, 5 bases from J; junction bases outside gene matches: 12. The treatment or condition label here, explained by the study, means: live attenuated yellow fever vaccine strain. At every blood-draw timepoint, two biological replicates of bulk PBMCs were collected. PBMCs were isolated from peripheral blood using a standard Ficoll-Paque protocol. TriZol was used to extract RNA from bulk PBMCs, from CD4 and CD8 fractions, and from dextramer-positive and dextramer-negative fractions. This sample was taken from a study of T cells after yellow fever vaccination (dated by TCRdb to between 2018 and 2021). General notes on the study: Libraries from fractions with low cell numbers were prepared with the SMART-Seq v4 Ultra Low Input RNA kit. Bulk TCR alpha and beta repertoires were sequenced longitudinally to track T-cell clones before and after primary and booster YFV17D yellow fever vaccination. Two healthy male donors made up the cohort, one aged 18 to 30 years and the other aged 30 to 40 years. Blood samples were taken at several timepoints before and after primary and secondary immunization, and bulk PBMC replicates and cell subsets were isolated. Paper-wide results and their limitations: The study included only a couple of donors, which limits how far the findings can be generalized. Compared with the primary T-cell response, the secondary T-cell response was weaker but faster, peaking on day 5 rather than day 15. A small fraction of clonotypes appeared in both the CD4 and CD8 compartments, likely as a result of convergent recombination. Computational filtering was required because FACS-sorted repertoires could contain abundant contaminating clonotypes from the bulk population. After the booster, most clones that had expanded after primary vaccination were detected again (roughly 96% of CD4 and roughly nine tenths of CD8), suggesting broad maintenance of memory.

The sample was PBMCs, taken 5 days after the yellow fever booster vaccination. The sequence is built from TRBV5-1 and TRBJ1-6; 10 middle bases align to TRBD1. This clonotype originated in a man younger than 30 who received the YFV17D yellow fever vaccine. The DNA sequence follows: TGCGCCAGCAGCTTGATGGGACAGGGGTGGAGAGGGAATAATTCACCCCTCCACTTT. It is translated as CASSLMGQGWRGNNSPLHF.